This T cell receptor beta chain was identified during a study of regulatory T cells in long-lasting Graves disease. With iRepertoire HTBI primers and Arm-PCR of CDR3 regions, TCR beta libraries were built. TCRdb re-called the multiplex PCR reads with MiXCR, one entry per CDR3 protein. The sample records a few hundred thousand distinct CDR3 sequences, 14% being singletons. V lost 6 bases and J lost 3; bases outside the gene matches: 7. Germline V gene sequence: CDR1 SGHTA, CDR2 FQGTGA. CDR3 length equals 15 residues. Described time point: newly diagnosed GD, antithyroid drugs for less than 3 months. Extracted PBMC RNA gave rise to the TCR library. This clonotype came up many times. The same data also went into a second study, on T cells in Graves' hyperthyroidism and ophthalmopathy. That investigation notes: Blood samples included most of the expanded thyroid clonotypes exceeding 0.001.

The chain has TRBV7-3 and TRBJ2-3; 9 bases align to TRBD2. This clonotype originated in a woman between 45 and 65 years old with Graves disease. This sample comprised peripheral blood mononuclear cells (PBMCs), obtained at new diagnosis, from a patient treated with antithyroid drugs. In DNA form, the CDR3 reads TGTGCCAGCAGTCCCATAGCGGGAGAAACAGATACGCAGTATTTT. Translated, it gives CASSPIAGETDTQYF.